The rows below give T cell receptor beta chains drawn from one sample of a study of blood T cell repertoires in COVID-19. Data came from immunoSEQ multiplex PCR; TCRdb stores just in-frame clones and leaves some out. The sample holds around 140,000 clones, more than 75% seen once. Sequencing was done on a sample of peripheral blood. These receptors were taken from a human donor in a cohort sampled during active COVID-19. CDR3s leave out the opening cysteine and the closing phenylalanine or tryptophan. The order of the fields is clone size, V gene, J gene, CDR3 protein. Part of the rows lack a size; the others show once, few, many or a class for expanded clones.

clone size: .; V gene: TRBV6-6; J gene: TRBJ2-1; CDR3 protein: ASSPGSSYNEQF
clone size: few; V gene: TRBV4-1; J gene: TRBJ1-6; CDR3 protein: ASSQDRLPGSPLH
clone size: .; V gene: TRBV5-1; J gene: TRBJ2-5; CDR3 protein: ASMGFQETQY
clone size: .; V gene: TRBV5-4; J gene: TRBJ2-1; CDR3 protein: ASSGRGGSSAYNEQF
clone size: .; V gene: TRBV9; J gene: TRBJ2-1; CDR3 protein: ASSPRGSSGRDNEQF
clone size: .; V gene: TRBV4-1; J gene: TRBJ2-5; CDR3 protein: ASSPRLAGGETQY
clone size: .; V gene: TRBV29-1; J gene: TRBJ1-2; CDR3 protein: SAPGQGNGYT
clone size: few; V gene: TRBV2; J gene: TRBJ1-5; CDR3 protein: ASSARQGIYQPQH
clone size: .; V gene: TRBV7-9; J gene: TRBJ2-5; CDR3 protein: ASKRGWRDQETQY
clone size: .; V gene: TRBV5-1; J gene: TRBJ2-7; CDR3 protein: ASSGQSGGQTYEQY
clone size: .; V gene: TRBV19; J gene: TRBJ2-2; CDR3 protein: ASSTGLAGMTGELF